These 17 T cell receptor beta chains share one sample of origin, sequenced in a study of T cells expressing NK-cell markers (dated by TCRdb to 2018 to 2021). Library prep was done by 5' RACE. For sequencing, an Illumina HiSeq 2000 was employed. Following TCRdb reprocessing, every CDR3 protein sequence forms one entry, and DNA is not provided. In this sample's table one finds around 550,000 distinct CDR3 sequences. 3% to 4.5% of the sample lies in the top ten. Material: blood T cells: a sorted CD56 or NKG2C T cell subset, CD4+ or CD8+ T cells, or bulk PBMC T cells (not recorded which). These TCRs come from a man aged 18 to 35 in good health. Donor details come from another sample of the same person, matched by shared clones.

The chain employs TRBV11-2 and TRBJ2-1; TCRdb outputs TRBD2, but without DNA this stays unchecked. The CDR3 covers 17 residues. Germline-derived CDR1 and CDR2 are SGHAT and FQNNGV. The CDR3 here is CASSLDGATSRFGEQFF.

The chain has TRBV7-9 and TRBJ2-1; the TRBD2 assignment by TCRdb is unverifiable without DNA. There are 13 residues in the CDR3. CDR1 is SEHNR, CDR2 FQNEAQ, per germline (reference sequence). This CDR3 reads CASSLVTGTSQFF.

The rearrangement uses TRBV6-1 and TRBJ2-7. CDR1 is MNHNS and CDR2 is SASEGT in the germline V gene. The CDR3 runs 14 residues. CDR3 sequence reads: CASSTSDGVYEQYF.

The chain couples TRBV29-1 to TRBJ2-1; TCRdb's D call, TRBD2, is unchecked because there is no DNA. CDR3 length: 14 residues. Germline assignment: CDR1 SQVTM and CDR2 ANQGSEA. The CDR3 is CSAAGLARYNEQFF.

The gene calls are TRBV12-3 or TRBV12-4 and TRBJ1-3. The CDR3 spans 14 residues. The CDR3 is CASSPIQPGNTIYF.

V gene TRBV6-6 combines with J gene TRBJ2-1. The CDR3 totals 12 residues. Looked up from germline, CDR1 is MNHNY and CDR2 is SVGAGI (reference sequence). The CDR3 region is CASSYVQPEQFF.

CDR3 sequence reads: CSASGYGETQYF. The V and J genes are TRBV20-1 and TRBJ2-5. The CDR3 length is 12 residues. Looked up from germline, CDR1 is DFQATT and CDR2 is SNEGSKA (reference sequence).

V and J are TRBV2 and TRBJ1-5; the TCRdb call, TRBD1, lacks DNA for checking. The germline CDR1 and CDR2 sequences are SNHLY and FYNNEI. The CDR3 extends over 13 amino acids. CDR3 amino acids: CASGRGANQPQHF.

The rearrangement uses TRBV10-3 and TRBJ2-1; TCRdb's assignment of TRBD1 cannot be checked, as there is no DNA. CDR3 size: 13 residues. CDR1 is ENHRY and CDR2 is SYGVKD in the germline V gene. The CDR3 is CAISTGGYNEQFF.

This chain connects TRBV6-2 or TRBV6-3 to TRBJ1-2. Per the germline V gene, CDR1 is MNHEY and CDR2 is SVGEGT. This CDR3 region has 14 residues. This chain's CDR3 is CASSSGRAHYGYTF.

V and J are TRBV12-3 or TRBV12-4 and TRBJ1-2; the TRBD1 assignment by TCRdb is unverifiable without DNA. The CDR3 length is 15 residues. CDR3: CASSPRPGQINGYTF.

The chain joins TRBV5-1 to TRBJ2-5; the TRBD2 assignment by TCRdb is unverifiable without DNA. The CDR3 sequence is 16 residues long. Germline CDR1 SGHRS, CDR2 YFSETQ. Here the CDR3 reads CASSLEGYAGRETQYF.

The chain carries TRBV7-2 and TRBJ2-7; without DNA, the TCRdb call of TRBD1 cannot be checked. Germline assignment: CDR1 SGHTA and CDR2 FQGNSA. CDR3 length: 13 amino acids. The CDR3: CASSSAGAFLQYF.

The chain combines TRBV7-6 with TRBJ1-5. CDR3 length: 13 amino acids. Germline V gives CDR1 SGHVS, CDR2 FNYEAQ. Here the CDR3 reads CASSWHRNQPQHF.

The rearrangement joins TRBV6-1 to TRBJ2-5; the TRBD1 assignment by TCRdb is unverifiable without DNA. Germline V gene lookup returns CDR1 MNHNS and CDR2 SASEGT. The CDR3 spans 17 residues. CDR3 region: CASSEPLTGPMGKTQYF.

The chain couples TRBV5-1 to TRBJ2-1; TCRdb gives TRBD2 as the D gene, but with no DNA this cannot be confirmed. The CDR3 has 16 amino acids. Per germline, CDR1 SGHRS and CDR2 YFSETQ. The CDR3 loop reads CASSLAGGPDYNEQFF.

The rearrangement uses TRBV19 and TRBJ2-7; TCRdb lists TRBD1, though no DNA is available to test this call. This CDR3 comprises 15 residues. The germline gives CDR1 LNHDA, CDR2 SQIVND (reference sequence). CDR3 residues: CASREGAGDTYEQYF.